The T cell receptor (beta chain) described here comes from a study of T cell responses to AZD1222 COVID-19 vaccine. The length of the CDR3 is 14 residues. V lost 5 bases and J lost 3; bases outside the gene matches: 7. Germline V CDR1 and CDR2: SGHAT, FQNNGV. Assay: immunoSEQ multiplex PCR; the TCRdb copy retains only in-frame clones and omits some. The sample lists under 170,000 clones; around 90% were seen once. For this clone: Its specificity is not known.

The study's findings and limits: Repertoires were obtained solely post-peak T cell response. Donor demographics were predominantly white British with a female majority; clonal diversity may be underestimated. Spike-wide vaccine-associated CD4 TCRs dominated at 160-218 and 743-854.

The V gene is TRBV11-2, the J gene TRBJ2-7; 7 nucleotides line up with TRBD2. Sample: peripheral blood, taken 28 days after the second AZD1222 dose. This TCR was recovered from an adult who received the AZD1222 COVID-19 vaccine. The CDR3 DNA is TGTGCCAGCAGCCCAACCGGGACTATCTACGAGCAGTACTTC. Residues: CASSPTGTIYEQYF.